This T cell receptor (beta chain) was found in a study of shared clonotypes between healthy human individuals. The CDR3 spans 15 residues. Trimming left V 2 bases short and J 5 bases short, with 16 bases between. Germline assignment: CDR1 SGHDT and CDR2 YYEEEE. Sequenced by immunoSEQ multiplex PCR; TCRdb stores in-frame clones only, minus some. This sample has roughly 410,000 clones; about 96% occur once, and the top ten carry about 0.32%. This sequence originates from a man aged 30 to 39 in good health. The sample taken for sequencing was memory CD8+ T cells sorted from blood. Subset reported: CD45RO+ cells pooled with CCR7-negative TemRA cells. The chain joins TRBV5-6 to TRBJ1-1; no firm D call. Here the CDR3 DNA reads TGTGCCAGCAGCTTCCGCGTCCTCCGGGAAACTGAAGCTTTCTTT. Translation: CASSFRVLRETEAFF.